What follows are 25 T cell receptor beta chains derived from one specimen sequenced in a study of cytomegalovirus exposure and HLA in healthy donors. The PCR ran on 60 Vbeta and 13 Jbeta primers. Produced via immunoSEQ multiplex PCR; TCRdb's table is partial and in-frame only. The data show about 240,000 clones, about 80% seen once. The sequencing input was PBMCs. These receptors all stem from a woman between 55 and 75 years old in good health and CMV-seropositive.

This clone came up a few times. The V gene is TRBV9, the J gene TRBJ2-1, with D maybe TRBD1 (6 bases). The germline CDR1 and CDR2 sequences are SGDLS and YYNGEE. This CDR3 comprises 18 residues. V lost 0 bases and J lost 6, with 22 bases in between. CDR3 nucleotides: TGTGCCAGCAGCGTAGCTTGGGGCCGGGACACGGTCCCCAATGAGCAGTTCTTC. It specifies CASSVAWGRDTVPNEQFF.

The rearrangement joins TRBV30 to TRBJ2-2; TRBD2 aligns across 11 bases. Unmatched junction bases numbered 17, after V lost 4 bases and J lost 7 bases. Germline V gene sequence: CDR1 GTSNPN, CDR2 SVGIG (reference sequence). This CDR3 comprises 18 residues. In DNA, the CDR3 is TGTGCCTGGAACTCCTGGGGAATAGCGGGAGGGCCGGGCGGGGAGCTGTTTTTT. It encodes CAWNSWGIAGGPGGELFF.

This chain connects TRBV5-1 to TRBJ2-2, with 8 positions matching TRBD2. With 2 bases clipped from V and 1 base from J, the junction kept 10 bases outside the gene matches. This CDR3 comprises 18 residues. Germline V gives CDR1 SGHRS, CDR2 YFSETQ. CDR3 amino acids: CASSFLPGTSGNTGELFF. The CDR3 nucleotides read TGCGCCAGCAGCTTTTTACCCGGTACTAGCGGGAACACCGGGGAGCTGTTTTTT.

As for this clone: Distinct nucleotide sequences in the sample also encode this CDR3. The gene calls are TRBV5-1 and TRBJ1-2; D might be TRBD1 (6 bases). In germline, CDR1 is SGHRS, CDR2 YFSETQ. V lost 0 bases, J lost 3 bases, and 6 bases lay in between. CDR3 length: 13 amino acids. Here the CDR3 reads CASSLDRDYGYTF. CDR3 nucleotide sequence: TGCGCCAGCAGCTTGGACAGGGACTATGGCTACACCTTC.

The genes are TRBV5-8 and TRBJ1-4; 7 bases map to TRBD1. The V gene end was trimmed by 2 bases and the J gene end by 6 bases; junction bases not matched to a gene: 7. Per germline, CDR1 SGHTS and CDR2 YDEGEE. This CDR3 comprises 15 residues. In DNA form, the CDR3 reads TGTGCCAGCAGCTTAAGGGGGCTAAATGATGAAAAACTGTTTTTT. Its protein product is CASSLRGLNDEKLFF.

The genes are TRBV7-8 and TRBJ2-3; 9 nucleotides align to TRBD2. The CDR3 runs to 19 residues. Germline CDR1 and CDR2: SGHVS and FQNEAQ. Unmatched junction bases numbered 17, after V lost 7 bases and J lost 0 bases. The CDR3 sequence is CASIHSWLAGRGSTDTQYF. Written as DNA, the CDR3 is TGTGCCAGCATCCACAGCTGGCTAGCGGGACGTGGAAGCACAGATACGCAGTATTTT.

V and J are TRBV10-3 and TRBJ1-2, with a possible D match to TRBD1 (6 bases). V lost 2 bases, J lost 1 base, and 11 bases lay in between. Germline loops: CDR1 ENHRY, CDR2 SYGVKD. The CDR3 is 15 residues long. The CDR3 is CAISESGQSNYGYTF. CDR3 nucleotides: TGTGCCATCAGTGAGAGTGGACAGAGTAACTATGGCTACACCTTC.

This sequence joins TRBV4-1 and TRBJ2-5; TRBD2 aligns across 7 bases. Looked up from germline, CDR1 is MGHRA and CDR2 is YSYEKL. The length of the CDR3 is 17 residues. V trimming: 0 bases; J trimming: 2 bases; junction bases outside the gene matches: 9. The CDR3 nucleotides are TGCGCCAGCAGCCAAGATAGGGCGGGAGCTAGTCAAGAGACCCAGTACTTC. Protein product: CASSQDRAGASQETQYF.

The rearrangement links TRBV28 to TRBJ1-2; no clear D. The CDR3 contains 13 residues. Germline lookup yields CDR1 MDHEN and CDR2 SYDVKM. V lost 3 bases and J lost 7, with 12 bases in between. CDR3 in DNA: TGTGCCAGCAGTTTCCAGGTCGGGGTTGGCTACACCTTC. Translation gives CASSFQVGVGYTF.

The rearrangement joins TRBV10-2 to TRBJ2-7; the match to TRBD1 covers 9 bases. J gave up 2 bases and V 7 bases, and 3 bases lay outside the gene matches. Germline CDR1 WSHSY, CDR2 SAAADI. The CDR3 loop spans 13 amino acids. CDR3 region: CASTRTGAYEQYF. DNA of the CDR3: TGCGCCAGCACCAGGACAGGGGCCTACGAGCAGTACTTC.

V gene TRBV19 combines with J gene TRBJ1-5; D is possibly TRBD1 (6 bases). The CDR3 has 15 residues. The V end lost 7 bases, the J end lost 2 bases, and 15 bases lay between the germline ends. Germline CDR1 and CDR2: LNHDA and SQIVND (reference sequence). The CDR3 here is CASTPRTVGNQPQHF. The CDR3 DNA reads TGTGCCAGTACCCCACGGACAGTAGGCAATCAGCCCCAGCATTTT.

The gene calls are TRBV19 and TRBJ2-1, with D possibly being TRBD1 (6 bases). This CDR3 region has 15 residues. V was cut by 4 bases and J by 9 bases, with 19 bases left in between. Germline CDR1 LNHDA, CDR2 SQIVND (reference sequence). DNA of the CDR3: TGTGCCAGTAGTAGAGGACAGCCCTGGCAGGGTGAGCAGTTCTTC. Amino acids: CASSRGQPWQGEQFF.

In DNA form, the CDR3 reads TGTGCCAGCAGTGACTCGGACAGGGTGGGTTACGAGCAGTACTTC. Translated, it gives CASSDSDRVGYEQYF. This chain joins TRBV6-4 and TRBJ2-7; 8 bases are a match to TRBD1. Germline loops: CDR1 MRHNA, CDR2 SNTAGT. V trimming: 0 bases; J trimming: 4 bases; junction bases outside the gene matches: 5. The CDR3 has 15 amino acids.

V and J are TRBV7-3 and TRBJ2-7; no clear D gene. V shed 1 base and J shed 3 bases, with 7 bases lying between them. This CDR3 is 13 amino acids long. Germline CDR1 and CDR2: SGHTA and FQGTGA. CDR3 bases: TGTGCCAGCAGCTTAAAGGCTAGCTACGAGCAGTACTTC. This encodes CASSLKASYEQYF.

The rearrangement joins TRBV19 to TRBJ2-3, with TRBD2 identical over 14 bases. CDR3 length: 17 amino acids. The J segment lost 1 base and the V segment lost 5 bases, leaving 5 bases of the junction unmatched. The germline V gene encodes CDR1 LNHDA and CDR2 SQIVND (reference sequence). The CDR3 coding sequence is TGTGCCAGTAGTCCCAGGACTAGCGGGGGGCGCACAGATACGCAGTATTTT. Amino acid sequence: CASSPRTSGGRTDTQYF.

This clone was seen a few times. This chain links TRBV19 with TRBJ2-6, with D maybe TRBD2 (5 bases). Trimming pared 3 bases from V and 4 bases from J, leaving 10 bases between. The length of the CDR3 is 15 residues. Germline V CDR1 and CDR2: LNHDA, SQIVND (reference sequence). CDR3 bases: TGTGCCAGTAGTATCGGGGTGTGGGGGGCCAACGTCCTGACTTTC. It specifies CASSIGVWGANVLTF. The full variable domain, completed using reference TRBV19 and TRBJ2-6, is DGGITQSPKYLFRKEGQNVTLSCEQNLNHDAMYWYRQDPGQGLRLIYYSQIVNDFQKGDIAEGYSVSREKKESFPLTVTSAQKNPTAFYLCASSIGVWGANVLTFGAGSRLTVL.

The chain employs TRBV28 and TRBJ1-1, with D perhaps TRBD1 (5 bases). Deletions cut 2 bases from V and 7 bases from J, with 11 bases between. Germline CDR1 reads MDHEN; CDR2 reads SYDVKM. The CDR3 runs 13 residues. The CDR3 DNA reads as TGTGCCAGCAGTTTACCGGCCGGGGGTGAAGCTTTCTTT. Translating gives CASSLPAGGEAFF.

The CDR3 region is CASSQGSTPNQPQHF. For the CDR3, the DNA is TGCGCCAGCAGCCAAGGTTCGACACCCAATCAGCCCCAGCATTTT. The chain carries TRBV4-1 and TRBJ1-5; unclear D gene. Trimming left V 1 base short and J 3 bases short, with 10 bases between. CDR1 and CDR2 from the germline V gene are MGHRA and YSYEKL. The CDR3 has 15 residues.

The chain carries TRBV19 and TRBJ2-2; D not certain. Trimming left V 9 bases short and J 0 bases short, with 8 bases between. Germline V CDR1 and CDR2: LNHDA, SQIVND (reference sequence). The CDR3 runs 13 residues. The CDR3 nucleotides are TGTGCCAGCCTGCCAGCGAACACCGGGGAGCTGTTTTTT. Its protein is CASLPANTGELFF.

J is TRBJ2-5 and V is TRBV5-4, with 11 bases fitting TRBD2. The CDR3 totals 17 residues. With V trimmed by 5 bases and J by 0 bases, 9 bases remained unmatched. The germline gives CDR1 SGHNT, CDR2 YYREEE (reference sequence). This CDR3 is CASREGLAEMYQETQYF. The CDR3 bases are TGTGCCAGCAGAGAGGGACTAGCGGAAATGTACCAAGAGACCCAGTACTTC.

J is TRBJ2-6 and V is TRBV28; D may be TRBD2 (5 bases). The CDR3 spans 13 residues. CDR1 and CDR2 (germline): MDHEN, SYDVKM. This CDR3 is CAEGSSGANVLTF. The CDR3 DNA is TGTGCTGAGGGAAGCTCTGGGGCCAACGTCCTGACTTTC.

The CDR3 loop reads CASSFGTVSYNEQFF. The CDR3 bases are TGTGCCAGCAGTTTCGGGACAGTCTCCTACAATGAGCAGTTCTTC. The chain is built from TRBV27 and TRBJ2-1, with TRBD1 matching over 7 bases. V shed 3 bases, J shed 0 bases, and the junction held 2 bases outside the gene matches. Germline loops: CDR1 MNHEY, CDR2 SMNVEV (reference sequence). The CDR3 consists of 15 residues.

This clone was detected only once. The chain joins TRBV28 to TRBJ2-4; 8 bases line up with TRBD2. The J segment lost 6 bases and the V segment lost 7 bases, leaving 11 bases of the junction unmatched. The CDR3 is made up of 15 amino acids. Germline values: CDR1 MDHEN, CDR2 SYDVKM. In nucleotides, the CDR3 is TGTGCCAGCAACCCCGGGAGGGGTGGCGGAAACATTCAGTACTTC. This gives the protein CASNPGRGGGNIQYF.

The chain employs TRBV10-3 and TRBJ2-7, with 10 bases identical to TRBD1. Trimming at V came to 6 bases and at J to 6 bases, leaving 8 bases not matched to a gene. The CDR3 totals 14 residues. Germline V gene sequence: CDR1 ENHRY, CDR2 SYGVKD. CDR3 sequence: CAIRTGTGDSEQYF. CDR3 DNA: TGTGCCATCAGGACCGGGACAGGGGACAGCGAGCAGTACTTC.

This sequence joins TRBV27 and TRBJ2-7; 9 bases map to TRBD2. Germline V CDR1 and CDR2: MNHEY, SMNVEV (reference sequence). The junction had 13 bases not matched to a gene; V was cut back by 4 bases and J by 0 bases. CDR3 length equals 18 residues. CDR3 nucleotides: TGTGCCAGCAGTTCCCTTATCCCACTAGCGGGTGTCTCCTACGAGCAGTACTTC. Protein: CASSSLIPLAGVSYEQYF.